The source of this TCR beta chain is a study of blood T cell repertoires in COVID-19. Overall study: T cells, B-cell-depleted T cells, or PBMCs provided the cDNA or gDNA that served as material.

V shed 6 bases, J shed 8 bases, and the junction held 4 bases outside the gene matches. The CDR3 spans 12 residues. Germline CDR1 is KGHSH and CDR2 is LQKENI. The method was immunoSEQ multiplex PCR; TCRdb's version includes in-frame clones alone and lacks a portion of them. This sample yields about 440,000 clones, of which approximately 89% are seen a single time; 10% to 15% belongs to the top ten. The TCR comes from a woman aged 45-59 years with COVID-19, enrolled during active disease. The rearrangement uses TRBV18 and TRBJ2-1; 7 bases are shared with TRBD1. Input material: peripheral blood. In nucleotides, the CDR3 is TGTGCCAGCTCTCCCACAGGGGATGAGCAGTTCTTC. It translates to CASSPTGDEQFF. Full variable domain (rest looked up from reference TRBV18 and TRBJ2-1): NAGVMQNPRHLVRRRGQEARLRCSPMKGHSHVYWYRQLPEEGLKFMVYLQKENIIDESGMPKERFSAEFPKEGPSILRIQQVVRGDSAAYFCASSPTGDEQFFGPGTRLTVL.